This T cell receptor (beta chain) was captured in a study of PD-1 blockade in mismatch repair-deficient tumors. Study summary: Patients had about a dozen mismatch repair-deficient cancer types and were previously treated and progressing. Study-level points and caveats: Rapid post-treatment expansion, then contraction, generally preceding radiologic response, marked tumor-resident clones.

V lost 0 bases and J lost 1, with 13 bases in between. The CDR3 loop spans 16 amino acids. Germline values: CDR1 ENHRY, CDR2 SYGVKD. Some clones are missing from TCRdb's copy, which holds only in-frame ones; the method was immunoSEQ multiplex PCR. This sample has roughly 40,000 clones, with approximately 85% found just once. All patients were mismatch repair deficient, assessed by either PCR or immunohistochemistry. Concerning this clone: Its antigen remains unknown.

This chain uses TRBV10-3 with TRBJ2-7; D remains unclear. Sequencing was performed on peripheral blood, taken approximately 80 weeks after starting pembrolizumab. This TCR derives from an adult with mismatch repair-deficient cancer. CDR3 loop: CAISESRVGFSYEQYF. In DNA form, the CDR3 reads TGTGCCATCAGTGAGTCAAGGGTAGGTTTTTCCTACGAGCAGTACTTC.